This T cell receptor beta chain was identified in a study of chemoradiotherapy in HPV16-positive cancers. Whole-study context: A couple of HPV16-positive patients' cells yielded candidate HPV-specific clones and common motifs. Study-level results: Functional assays defining HPV-specific T cells used only a couple of HPV16-positive patients. Candidate HPV-specific clones and E7-related TCR motifs grew in tumor during treatment.

This table comes from immunoSEQ multiplex PCR, and its TCRdb copy is limited to in-frame clones, with some not included. The sample lists roughly 70,000 clones, 88% occurring once. Worth noting for this clone: Its specificity is not known.

Repeated repertoire sampling spanned the course of chemoradiotherapy. Trimming took 5 bases from V and 3 from J, leaving 11 bases between them. The CDR3 is 13 amino acids. Per germline, CDR1 LNHDA and CDR2 SQIVND (reference sequence). The clonotype was recovered from a human donor with HPV-associated anogenital cancer. This chain links TRBV19 with TRBJ2-7; no definite D call. This specimen consisted of blood, obtained from a patient who underwent chemoradiotherapy. CDR3 in DNA: TGTGCCAGTAGTCCCCAGGCCGACTACGAGCAGTACTTC. This gives the protein CASSPQADYEQYF.